Listed below are T cell receptor beta chains from one sample, sequenced in a study of blood T cell repertoires in COVID-19. Measured with immunoSEQ multiplex PCR; TCRdb has only the in-frame clones, and not every one. The table shows 250,000 to 350,000 clones, with around 87% occurring only once. The sample was PBMCs or T cells enriched from blood (not recorded which). The receptors were gathered from a woman in her thirties who had recovered from COVID-19. Both conserved end residues are part of each CDR3. The D gene is left open where the match is weak. Size is omitted from some rows. Given values are once, few, many or a class for expanded clones.

>TRBV4-1|TRBJ2-1|.|.|12
TGCGCCAGCAGCCATGTCCTAGCGAAGCAGTTCTTC
CASSHVLAKQFF
>TRBV3-1/TRBV3-2|TRBJ2-7|TRBD1|.|14
TGTGCCAGCAGCCAAACGACAGGGAACCACGAGCAGTACTTC
CASSQTTGNHEQYF
>TRBV5-6|TRBJ1-2|.|.|14
TGTGCCAGCAGCTTGGTCTCAGCTAACTATGGCTACACCTTC
CASSLVSANYGYTF
>TRBV2|TRBJ1-2|TRBD1|.|13
TGTGCCAGCAGCCTACAGGGGAACTATGGCTACACCTTC
CASSLQGNYGYTF
>TRBV10-3|TRBJ2-1|.|.|19
TGTGCCATCAGTGGCCTTCGAGTGGGGACATTAGCCTCCTACAATGAGCAGTTCTTC
CAISGLRVGTLASYNEQFF
>TRBV10-3|TRBJ1-4|.|few|15
TGTGCCATCAGTGAGTCGGGGGCACAGGTCGAAAAACTGTTTTTT
CAISESGAQVEKLFF
>TRBV6-1|TRBJ1-6|.|.|14
TGTGCCAGCAGTGAGAAGGGGGTGGAATCACCCCTCCACTTT
CASSEKGVESPLHF
>TRBV7-2|TRBJ2-7|.|.|13
TGTGCCAGCAGCTTTGTCCCCTCTTACGAGCAGTACTTC
CASSFVPSYEQYF
>TRBV9|TRBJ1-4|.|.|16
TGTGCCAGCAGCCCAAATGGCAGGGGCGTTAATGAAAAACTGTTTTTT
CASSPNGRGVNEKLFF
>TRBV6-5|TRBJ1-2|TRBD1|.|13
TGTGCCAGCAGCGGACAGGGGGCAAATGGCTACACCTTC
CASSGQGANGYTF
>TRBV27|TRBJ2-3|.|.|19
TGTGCCAGCAGTTTAACCCTTGATAAGGCGGAATATCACACAGATACGCAGTATTTT
CASSLTLDKAEYHTDTQYF
>TRBV12-3/TRBV12-4|TRBJ2-3|TRBD1|.|13
TGTGCCAGCAGTTTTAACAGGGGAAATACGCAGTATTTT
CASSFNRGNTQYF
>TRBV30|TRBJ1-2|TRBD1|.|16
TGTGCCTGGTTACGCCGGGGGGACAGGGACTACTATGGCTACACCTTC
CAWLRRGDRDYYGYTF
>TRBV11-2|TRBJ2-2|TRBD1|.|12
TGTGCCAGCAGACAGGGGAAGGGGGAGCTGTTTTTT
CASRQGKGELFF
>TRBV27|TRBJ1-5|.|.|13
TGTGCCAGCAGTTCGTTACACAATCAGCCCCAGCATTTT
CASSSLHNQPQHF
>TRBV29-1|TRBJ2-4|TRBD2|.|13
TGCAGCGTTGTCGAAGCGGGGGACCGCATTCAGTACTTC
CSVVEAGDRIQYF
>TRBV10-2|TRBJ2-5|.|once|13
TGCGCCAGCAGTGAGCAGGAGGGAGGGACCCAGTACTTC
CASSEQEGGTQYF
>TRBV2|TRBJ1-2|TRBD1|.|14
TGTGCCAGCAGTGAAGAGGCAGGGACAGGTGGCTACACCTTC
CASSEEAGTGGYTF
>TRBV7-2|TRBJ1-2|.|once|11
TGTGCCAGCAGCACCGGACTCGGCTACACCTTC
CASSTGLGYTF
>TRBV4-2|TRBJ1-4|TRBD1|.|13
TGTGCCAGCAGTCGGGACAGGGGTGAAAAACTGTTTTTT
CASSRDRGEKLFF
>TRBV11-2|TRBJ2-2|.|.|14
TGTGCCAGCAGCGTCACTTCGGGAGCCGGGGAGCTGTTTTTT
CASSVTSGAGELFF
>TRBV3-1/TRBV3-2|TRBJ2-2|.|.|13
TGTGCCAGCAGCCAAGCGGCGGGCGGGGAGCTGTTTTTT
CASSQAAGGELFF
>TRBV28|TRBJ2-3|.|.|13
TGTGCCAGCAGTACCGGGGACACAGATACGCAGTATTTT
CASSTGDTDTQYF